The 3 T cell receptor beta chains given below trace back to one sample, sequenced in a study of CD8 T cells in Susac syndrome (dated by TCRdb to about 2019). The library was obtained by the immunoSEQ multiplex PCR assay. RNA was extracted using the RNeasy kit, and about 0.5 to 1 ug of the RNA was reverse transcribed with random hexamers. Clones were called with MiXCR by TCRdb after fastp trimmed the public reads at Q25, and only in-frame beta chains were retained. Every entry covers one CDR3 protein and lists the most common genes and DNA from its rows. The sample table shows 200,000 to 300,000 distinct CDR3 sequences, and approximately 95% are seen once. The ten largest clonotypes hold 0.1% of the sample. Sequenced sample: CD4+ T cells from PBMCs. The receptor set was obtained from a human donor with Susac syndrome.

This rearrangement joins TRBV30 to TRBJ2-1; 7 nucleotides match TRBD2. CDR3 length: 15 amino acids. The germline V gene encodes CDR1 GTSNPN and CDR2 SVGIG (reference sequence). With V trimmed by 2 bases and J by 5 bases, 9 bases remained unmatched. The DNA of the CDR3 is TGTGCCTGGAGTCCGGCGTCTAGCGGCAACAATGAGCAGTTCTTC. Translated, it gives CAWSPASSGNNEQFF.

The J gene is TRBJ1-1, the V gene TRBV6-1; 11 bases align to TRBD1. Germline trimming cut 4 bases from V and 1 base from J; bases unmatched to any gene: 11. Germline V gene sequence: CDR1 MNHNS, CDR2 SASEGT. This CDR3 comprises 18 residues. In nucleotides, the CDR3 is TGTGCCAGCAGTGCGGGACAGGGGGTCCCCATAAAGAACACTGAAGCTTTCTTT. Translating gives CASSAGQGVPIKNTEAFF.

V is TRBV11-2 and J is TRBJ2-6, with 7 bases that match TRBD1. The CDR3 length is 19 residues. The germline gives CDR1 SGHAT, CDR2 FQNNGV. Trimming at V came to 5 bases and at J to 0 bases, leaving 13 bases not matched to a gene. The CDR3 DNA reads TGTGCCAGCAGCCAAACAGGGGCTCTATCTATCTCTGGGGCCAACGTCCTGACTTTC. The encoded protein is CASSQTGALSISGANVLTF.